This T cell receptor (beta chain) was documented in a study of cytomegalovirus exposure and HLA in healthy donors. General study findings and limits: The authors judged a highly shared variant cluster likely a sequencing artifact.

Worth noting for this clone: The antigen remains undetermined.

The donors comprised healthy bone marrow donors. PCR involved 60 Vbeta and 13 Jbeta primers. In the original analysis: Around 10 million of the about 80 million unique TCR beta chains counted in a later analysis were shared. Assay used: immunoSEQ multiplex PCR; TCRdb lists only in-frame clones, some missing. The D gene and trimming were derived from the DNA, and the V and J assignments and clone size from that table. The sample gives some 150,000 clones, 55% to 75% of which show up once; about 3.9% is in the top ten. Germline CDR1 is SGHNT and CDR2 is YENEEA. With V trimmed by 1 base and J by 6 bases, 7 bases remained unmatched. The CDR3 sequence is 16 residues long.

Sequenced sample: PBMCs. The rearrangement uses TRBV11-3 and TRBJ2-3; 10 nucleotides line up with TRBD2. This receptor was taken from a man aged 45 to 65 in good health and CMV-seropositive. CDR3 DNA: TGTGCCAGCAGCTTAGGATCCCAGCGGGAGGGGGATACGCAGTATTTT. Translated, it gives CASSLGSQREGDTQYF. Looking up the rest from reference TRBV11-3 and TRBJ2-3 gives the full variable domain: EAGVVQSPRYKIIEKKQPVAFWCNPISGHNTLYWYLQNLGQGPELLIRYENEEAVDDSQLPKDRFSAERLKGVDSTLKIQPAELGDSAVYLCASSLGSQREGDTQYFGPGTRLTVL.